This T cell receptor (beta chain) came from a study of radiation and T cells in renal cell carcinoma. Time point: baseline pretreatment blood. Described treatment: 15 Gy SBRT to primary tumor, nephrectomy 4 weeks later. This renal cell carcinoma was of the clear cell type. The study's findings and limits: Baseline intratumoral clonotype presence is unknown without pretreatment biopsies. From baseline, blood top tumor clonotypes peaked at 2 weeks post-radiation.

Libraries were prepared by immunoSEQ multiplex PCR; TCRdb keeps only in-frame clonotypes and omits some of them. The profile shows about 160,000 clones, around 89% of them singletons. With regard to this clone: What it binds is unknown.

The specimen comprised blood, sampled from a patient whose treatment included radiotherapy and nephrectomy. The origin of this receptor is a woman aged 65 to 85 with renal cell carcinoma.

The CDR3 region is CASSVVGTSTDTQYF. CDR3 coding DNA: TGTGCCAGCAGCGTAGTGGGCACTAGCACAGATACGCAGTATTTT. The rearrangement joins TRBV9 to TRBJ2-3; D call uncertain. Trimming removed 0 bases at V and 0 bases at J, with 8 bases between. This CDR3 contains 15 residues. Germline V CDR1 and CDR2: SGDLS, YYNGEE.